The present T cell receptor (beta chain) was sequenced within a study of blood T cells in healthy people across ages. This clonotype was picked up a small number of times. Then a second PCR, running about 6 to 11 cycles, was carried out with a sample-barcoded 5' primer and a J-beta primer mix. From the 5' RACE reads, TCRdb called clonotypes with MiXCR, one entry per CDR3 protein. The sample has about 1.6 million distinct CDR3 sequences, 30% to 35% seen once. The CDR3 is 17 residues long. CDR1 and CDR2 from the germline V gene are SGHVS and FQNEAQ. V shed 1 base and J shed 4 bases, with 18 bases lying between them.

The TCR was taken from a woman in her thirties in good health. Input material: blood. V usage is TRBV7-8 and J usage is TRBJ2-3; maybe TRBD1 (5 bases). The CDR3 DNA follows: TGTGCCAGCAGCTTAGAATTACCAGGGCTTCAGGCAGATACGCAGTATTTT. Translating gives CASSLELPGLQADTQYF.